This TCR beta chain emerged from a study of T cell repertoires and HLA-DP antigens (dated by TCRdb to about 2018). A note on the overall study: An in vitro model of CD4+ T cell alloreactivity against allogeneic HLA-DP presented by transduced HeLa cells was used in the study. Compared with self, one alloantigen differed at one amino acid in the peptide-binding groove and the other differed at under 13, modelling structurally similar versus dissimilar alloantigens. On average, approximately 200 ng of DNA went in for sorted CD137+CD4+ samples, versus around 1.1 ug for pre-culture CD4+ samples. Of the three donors, two were male and one was female, with ages ranging from the 18-to-29 band to the 60-to-69 band. Overall study outcomes, separate from this receptor: Limitations were identified as the inclusion of only three donors, the use of a non-physiological HeLa antigen-presenting system, and the use of total CD4+ responder cells. Separate analysis of naive and memory CD4+ repertoires was not performed. Clones undetected before culture had an average cumulative frequency of around 35% against one allele and about 51% against the other. Clonality of sorted CD137+ cells was similar against both alloantigens (roughly 0.4) and much higher than in pre-culture samples (about 0.04).

Magnetic bead negative selection was used to isolate untouched CD4+ T cells from Ficoll-separated PBMC, with an average purity of about 98%. Untouched CD4+ T cells were isolated from Ficoll-separated PBMC with magnetic beads, reaching approximately 98% purity with negligible CD8+ contamination. Peripheral blood mononuclear cells were supplied by the buffy coats of three healthy blood donors, who served as the study donors. CMV seronegative status was shared by all three donors. The DNeasy Blood & Tissue Kit was used to extract genomic DNA. Genomic DNA from sorted CD137+CD4+ cells and from pre-culture CD4+ baseline samples of each subject was subjected to TCRB sequencing. Including the terminal cysteine and phenylalanine, the CDR3 comprises 15 residues. Only the CDR3 portion is preserved as DNA: 45 bases, with reading frame beginning at the first base. The CDR1 and CDR2 encoded by the germline V gene are LGHNA and YNFKEQ. A distance of 10 bases separates the germline ends of V and J, which lose 4 bases and 0 bases respectively.

The immunoSEQ multiplex PCR, with forward primers for 54 TRBV segments and reverse primers for 13 TRBJ segments, was used to amplify TCRB CDR3 regions. Deep resolution, with a target of roughly 220,000 T cell genomes, was applied to the sequencing of pre-culture CD4+ samples. Sequencing of the amplicons on an Illumina HiSeq System generated 87 bp reads spanning the CDR3. In the paper's pipeline: PCR and sequencing errors in the reads were corrected, and CDR3 regions were defined by aligning to IMGT reference sequences. Synthetic template pools were used to estimate template counts and unique rearrangement counts. Clonality was computed by subtracting Pielou's evenness from 1. The Daley-Smith estimator was used to estimate richness. Morisita's index was used to measure repertoire overlap. Clones present in cultured samples but not detected in the pre-culture repertoire of the same donor were defined as low-abundance clones. The table comes from immuneACCESS by way of TCRdb, which keeps in-frame sequences with V and J called. Part of the clones is missing from these tables; in studies checked, under half for an unresolved V gene and the rest for unknown reasons. V and J calls and clone size follow that table, whereas D and trimming were derived from the DNA. For this sample there are some 120,000 clones; 80% to 95% appear just once. Clones ranked in the top ten supply around 0.25% of the sample.

Comment on this clone: The clone's antigen remains unknown. The sample holds no much larger clone one base away, and base qualities are not on file.

What was sequenced was CD4+ T cells from PBMCs. This receptor chain uses TRBV4-2 and TRBJ1-3; confidence is insufficient to name the D gene. This clonotype was obtained from a young woman in good health and CMV-seronegative. The nucleotide sequence is TGTGCCAGCAGCCCCCAATACCGCTCTGGAAACACCATATATTTT. Translated, it reads CASSPQYRSGNTIYF.